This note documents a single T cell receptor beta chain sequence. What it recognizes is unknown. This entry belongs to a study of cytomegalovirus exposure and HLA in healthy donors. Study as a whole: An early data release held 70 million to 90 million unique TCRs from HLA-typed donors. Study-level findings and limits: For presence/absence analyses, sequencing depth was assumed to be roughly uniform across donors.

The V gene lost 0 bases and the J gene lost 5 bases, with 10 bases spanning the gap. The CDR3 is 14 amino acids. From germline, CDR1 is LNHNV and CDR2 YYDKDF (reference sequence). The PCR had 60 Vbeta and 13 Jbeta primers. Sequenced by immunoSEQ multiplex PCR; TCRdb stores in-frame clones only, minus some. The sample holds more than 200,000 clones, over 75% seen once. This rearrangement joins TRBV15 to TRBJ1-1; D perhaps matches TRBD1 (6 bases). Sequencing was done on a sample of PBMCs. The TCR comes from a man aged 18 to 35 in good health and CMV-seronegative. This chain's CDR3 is CATSRDRGRTEAFF. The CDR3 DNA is TGTGCCACCAGCAGAGACAGGGGAAGGACTGAAGCTTTCTTT.